What follows are 26 T cell receptor beta chains derived from one specimen sequenced in a study of cytomegalovirus exposure and HLA in healthy donors (dated by TCRdb to about 2017). The library was produced with the immunoSEQ multiplex PCR assay. For the multiplex PCR, a mixture combining 60 forward primers for TCR Vbeta segments and 13 reverse primers for TCR Jbeta segments was used. TCRdb holds this immuneACCESS table with in-frame rearrangements only. Some clones are missing; in checked studies, unresolved V genes explain under half, and the rest has no known cause. The table for this sample lists around 200,000 clones; 60% to 80% of them were counted only once. The top ten clones comprise around 2.9% of the sample. Source material: PBMCs. The receptors come from a middle-aged man in good health and CMV-seronegative.

V and J are TRBV15 and TRBJ2-3; D perhaps matches TRBD1 (7 bases). The CDR3 extends over 16 amino acids. From germline, CDR1 is LNHNV and CDR2 YYDKDF (reference sequence). Trimming took off 3 bases at V and 0 bases at J, with 13 bases between the two ends. The CDR3 sequence: CATSSDREASTDTQYF. The CDR3 DNA sequence: TGTGCCACCAGCAGCGACAGGGAGGCTAGCACAGATACGCAGTATTTT.

The chain combines TRBV5-1 with TRBJ2-2, with TRBD1 matching over 10 bases. The J segment lost 6 bases and the V segment lost 4 bases, leaving 6 bases of the junction unmatched. In germline, CDR1 is SGHRS, CDR2 YFSETQ. The CDR3 covers 15 residues. The CDR3 sequence is CASSLYGTGAGELFF. The CDR3 DNA reads as TGCGCCAGCAGCCTATACGGGACAGGGGCCGGGGAGCTGTTTTTT.

The gene calls are TRBV20-1 and TRBJ2-7, with D perhaps TRBD2 (5 bases). V shed 4 bases and J shed 6 bases, with 10 bases lying between them. The CDR3 is 11 residues long. CDR1 and CDR2 from the germline V gene are DFQATT and SNEGSKA (reference sequence). This CDR3 reads CSAKREGEQYF. CDR3 in DNA: TGCAGTGCTAAACGGGAAGGCGAGCAGTACTTC.

This rearrangement joins TRBV7-2 to TRBJ2-1; 7 nucleotides match TRBD2. This CDR3 has 16 amino acids. Germline assignment: CDR1 SGHTA and CDR2 FQGNSA. With 4 bases clipped from V and 8 bases from J, the junction kept 14 bases outside the gene matches. The CDR3: CASSYRTGTTHHEQFF. CDR3 sequence (DNA): TGTGCCAGCAGCTACCGAACCGGGACTACTCACCATGAGCAGTTCTTC.

V and J are TRBV5-8 and TRBJ1-2; TRBD1 might be the D (6 bases). V was clipped by 2 bases and J by 2 bases, with 13 bases between them. The CDR3 runs to 15 residues. CDR1 SGHTS and CDR2 YDEGEE come from the germline V gene. Here the CDR3 DNA reads TGTGCCAGCAGCTTCCCCGACAGGACAAACTATGGCTACACCTTC. The encoded protein is CASSFPDRTNYGYTF.

The chain couples TRBV5-1 to TRBJ2-2; D gene uncertain. V lost 4 bases, J lost 1 base, and 14 bases lay in between. The length of the CDR3 is 16 residues. Germline V gene sequence: CDR1 SGHRS, CDR2 YFSETQ. The CDR3 loop is CASSLNTYLNTGELFF. The CDR3 DNA reads TGCGCCAGCAGCCTCAACACATACCTGAACACCGGGGAGCTGTTTTTT.

In its sample, this clone was seen a few times. V gene TRBV29-1 combines with J gene TRBJ2-7; TRBD2 matches 7 bases. Per the germline V gene, CDR1 is SQVTM and CDR2 is ANQGSEA. The ends lost 7 bases at V and 4 bases at J; junction bases unmatched: 19. This CDR3 is built from 16 residues. CDR3 nucleotides: TGCAGCGCGAGAGAGGCGTTCGGCGGGAGAGATTACGAGCAGTACTTC. Translation: CSAREAFGGRDYEQYF.

The V and J genes are TRBV18 and TRBJ2-1, with 7 bases aligning to TRBD2. Germline V CDR1 and CDR2: KGHSH, LQKENI. The CDR3 runs to 15 residues. V trimming: 8 bases; J trimming: 5 bases; junction bases outside the gene matches: 12. The CDR3 DNA sequence: TGTGCCAGCACAGGCCTCGGGGGGTACAACAATGAGCAGTTCTTC. It encodes CASTGLGGYNNEQFF. Full variable domain (missing parts from reference TRBV18 and TRBJ2-1): NAGVMQNPRHLVRRRGQEARLRCSPMKGHSHVYWYRQLPEEGLKFMVYLQKENIIDESGMPKERFSAEFPKEGPSILRIQQVVRGDSAAYFCASTGLGGYNNEQFFGPGTRLTVL.

The chain uses TRBV27 and TRBJ2-1; 14 nucleotides match TRBD2. Germline loops: CDR1 MNHEY, CDR2 SMNVEV (reference sequence). V was pared by 5 bases and J by 16 bases, with 10 bases of the junction left unmatched. The length of the CDR3 is 14 residues. Written as DNA, the CDR3 is TGTGCCAGCAGTCATACGGGACTAGCGGGAGTTCTTTTCTTC. Amino acid sequence: CASSHTGLAGVLFF.

The chain employs TRBV9 and TRBJ2-5, with D possibly TRBD1 on 6 matching bases. The CDR3 is 15 amino acids. V lost 2 bases to trimming and J lost 1 base, with 12 bases between them. Germline V gives CDR1 SGDLS, CDR2 YYNGEE. The CDR3 region is CASSVAQGTQETQYF. CDR3 in DNA: TGTGCCAGCAGCGTTGCTCAGGGGACCCAAGAGACCCAGTACTTC.

The genes are TRBV2 and TRBJ1-5, with no clear D. CDR1 SNHLY and CDR2 FYNNEI come from the germline V gene. V was trimmed by 6 bases and J by 1 base, leaving 10 bases between them. This CDR3 contains 14 residues. CDR3 sequence (DNA): TGTGCCAGCAGAGCGGCGGGGAGCAATCAGCCCCAGCATTTT. This sequence encodes CASRAAGSNQPQHF. The full variable domain, with the rest looked up from reference TRBV2 and TRBJ1-5, is EPEVTQTPSHQVTQMGQEVILRCVPISNHLYFYWYRQILGQKVEFLVSFYNNEISEKSEIFDDQFSVERPDGSNFTLKIRSTKLEDSAMYFCASRAAGSNQPQHFGDGTRLSIL.

This clone was seen a few times. The rearrangement uses TRBV11-3 and TRBJ2-3; TRBD2 matches at 8 bases. The CDR3 covers 14 residues. Looked up from germline, CDR1 is SGHNT and CDR2 is YENEEA. V was clipped by 1 base and J by 5 bases; unmatched bases: 2. DNA for the CDR3: TGTGCCAGCAGCTTAGCGGGAGGGGGAGATACGCAGTATTTT. This encodes CASSLAGGGDTQYF.

This clone was seen just once. This chain links TRBV6-5 with TRBJ2-2; maybe TRBD2 (7 bases). V lost 7 bases to trimming and J lost 3 bases, with 12 bases between them. The CDR3 consists of 14 residues. Germline loops: CDR1 MNHEY, CDR2 SVGAGI. CDR3 residues: CASTPGGYTGELFF. CDR3 nucleotide sequence: TGTGCCAGCACCCCGGGGGGCTACACCGGGGAGCTGTTTTTT.

The CDR3 DNA reads as TGTGCCGGGAAACACGGCGGGGGGCGTTTCGGGGAGCTGTTTTTT. It codes for CAGKHGGGRFGELFF. The V and J genes are TRBV11-2 and TRBJ2-2; TRBD2 aligns across 8 bases. The junction had 15 bases not matched to a gene; V was cut back by 11 bases and J by 7 bases. Per germline, CDR1 SGHAT and CDR2 FQNNGV. CDR3 length: 15 amino acids.

This clone was counted only a few times. This chain joins TRBV9 and TRBJ1-4; tentative D call: TRBD1 (6 bases). The CDR3 has 14 amino acids. Germline lookup yields CDR1 SGDLS and CDR2 YYNGEE. Trimming stripped 4 bases from V and 8 bases from J, with 15 bases between. CDR3 residues: CASSPRTATEKLFF. CDR3 DNA: TGTGCCAGCAGCCCCCGGACAGCGACGGAAAAACTGTTTTTT. The full variable domain, with the rest looked up from reference TRBV9 and TRBJ1-4, is DSGVTQTPKHLITATGQRVTLRCSPRSGDLSVYWYQQSLDQGLQFLIQYYNGEERAKGNILERFSAQQFPDLHSELNLSSLELGDSALYFCASSPRTATEKLFFGSGTQLSVL.

This chain uses TRBV30 with TRBJ1-5, with TRBD1 identical over 9 bases. The CDR3 consists of 15 residues. Trimming took 2 bases from V and 7 from J; bases not matched to a gene: 9. The germline V gene encodes CDR1 GTSNPN and CDR2 SVGIG (reference sequence). Here the CDR3 DNA reads TGTGCCTGGAGTTTACAGGACAGGGGTAAACAGCCCCAGCATTTT. It specifies CAWSLQDRGKQPQHF.

This clone was recorded only once. The chain couples TRBV7-8 to TRBJ1-1; TRBD1 might be the D (6 bases). The V gene lost 5 bases and the J gene lost 1 base, with 11 bases spanning the gap. There are 14 residues in the CDR3. Germline values: CDR1 SGHVS, CDR2 FQNEAQ. Written as DNA, the CDR3 is TGTGCCAGCAGCCCGGGACACGCGAACACTGAAGCTTTCTTT. Its translation: CASSPGHANTEAFF.

The chain combines TRBV27 with TRBJ1-1; D perhaps matches TRBD1 (6 bases). In germline, CDR1 is MNHEY, CDR2 SMNVEV (reference sequence). V lost 6 bases to trimming and J lost 1 base, with 9 bases between them. The CDR3 contains 13 residues. CDR3 nucleotides: TGTGCCAGCAGCATAGGGGGGAACACTGAAGCTTTCTTT. Encoded protein: CASSIGGNTEAFF.

This chain uses TRBV11-2 with TRBJ2-7, with a tentative D call TRBD1 (6 bases). V was shortened by 6 bases and J by 3 bases, with 21 bases between the two germline ends. Germline V gene data show CDR1 as SGHAT and CDR2 as FQNNGV. This CDR3 is built from 16 residues. This CDR3 is CASRPTDSRGLYEQYF. Here the CDR3 DNA reads TGTGCCAGCAGACCGACGGACAGTCGGGGCCTCTACGAGCAGTACTTC.

The rearrangement uses TRBV6-4 and TRBJ1-1; a weak D match, TRBD1 (5 bases). Trimming stripped 0 bases from V and 2 bases from J, with 7 bases between. Germline V gene data show CDR1 as MRHNA and CDR2 as SNTAGT. This CDR3 contains 14 residues. CDR3 sequence reads: CASSDSDSNTEAFF. As DNA, the CDR3 is TGTGCCAGCAGTGACTCTGACAGCAACACTGAAGCTTTCTTT.

This clone was seen more than once but under ten times. This chain links TRBV5-5 with TRBJ2-7, with 9 nucleotides matching TRBD2. V shed 4 bases, J shed 2 bases, and the junction held 7 bases outside the gene matches. The CDR3 loop spans 15 amino acids. Germline V gene data show CDR1 as SGHKS and CDR2 as YYEKEE (reference sequence). CDR3: CASSGLASLTYEQYF. CDR3 DNA sequence: TGTGCCAGCAGCGGACTAGCGTCTTTAACCTACGAGCAGTACTTC.

The chain uses TRBV5-6 and TRBJ2-6; weak D call: TRBD1 (6 bases). CDR1 and CDR2 (germline): SGHDT, YYEEEE. The CDR3 runs to 19 residues. With 0 bases removed from V and 0 bases from J, the gap between germline ends came to 16 bases. CDR3 sequence reads: CASSLAGTPRGSGANVLTF. The DNA of the CDR3 is TGTGCCAGCAGCTTGGCCGGGACACCCCGTGGCTCTGGGGCCAACGTCCTGACTTTC.

This sequence joins TRBV6-5 and TRBJ1-2; perhaps TRBD1 as D (5 bases). Germline CDR1 MNHEY, CDR2 SVGAGI. Trimming stripped 2 bases from V and 6 bases from J, with 7 bases between. This CDR3 spans 12 amino acids. DNA for the CDR3: TGTGCCAGCAGTTACGAAGGGGATGGCTACACCTTC. Translation gives CASSYEGDGYTF.

This clone was seen a handful of times. V and J are TRBV7-3 and TRBJ2-2; perhaps TRBD1 as D (5 bases). V was cut by 5 bases and J by 5 bases, with 9 bases left in between. CDR1 and CDR2 from the germline V gene are SGHTA and FQGTGA. The CDR3 consists of 13 residues. CDR3: CASSPRGTGELFF. The CDR3 DNA follows: TGTGCCAGCAGCCCTAGGGGAACCGGGGAGCTGTTTTTT.

This clone was counted between two and nine times. The J gene is TRBJ2-1, the V gene TRBV6-1; D perhaps matches TRBD1 (7 bases). The CDR3 sequence is 14 residues long. The V gene's germline CDR1 is MNHNS and CDR2 SASEGT. Trimming left V 4 bases short and J 9 bases short, with 16 bases between. Here the CDR3 reads CASSATGRLSEQFF. CDR3 DNA sequence: TGTGCCAGCAGTGCGACAGGGAGGTTGAGTGAGCAGTTCTTC.

Only a few counts were recorded for this clone. The chain combines TRBV18 with TRBJ2-3; 9 bases are a match to TRBD2. This CDR3 contains 15 residues. Germline-derived CDR1 and CDR2 are KGHSH and LQKENI. Trimming cost V 3 bases and J 1 base; bases outside gene matches: 2. The CDR3 sequence: CASSPAGGGTDTQYF. The CDR3 nucleotides read TGTGCCAGCTCACCGGCGGGAGGGGGCACAGATACGCAGTATTTT.